This TCR beta chain was identified in a study of OX40 agonist ivuxolimab in advanced cancers. Study-level background: Mean age approximately 61 years, range roughly 20 to 85; nearly 85% male. Anti-PD-1, anti-PD-L1 or anti-CTLA-4 therapy given earlier was allowed, and roughly 38% had some.

V gave up 1 base and J gave up 4 bases, with 14 bases separating them. Germline V CDR1 and CDR2: LGHNA, YNFKEQ. The CDR3 runs to 17 residues. Autoimmune disease history or systemic immunosuppression disqualified patients. Sequencing was performed with immunoSEQ multiplex PCR; in TCRdb, only in-frame clones are kept and a portion is missing. The data contain 75,000 or so clones, approximately 84% of them singletons. This clone was seen more than once but under ten times. The rearrangement links TRBV4-2 to TRBJ2-6; tentative D call: TRBD1 (6 bases). The sequences come from CD4+ or CD8+ T cells sorted from blood, collected in a trial of the OX40 agonist ivuxolimab. This receptor was identified in an adult with an advanced solid tumor such as melanoma, head and neck, liver or kidney cancer. CDR3 nucleotide sequence: TGTGCCAGCAGCCAAGCTAACTCGGGGACAGGGGCCAACGTCCTGACTTTC. Protein: CASSQANSGTGANVLTF.